The clone carrying this T cell receptor (beta chain) turned up a few times. This sample was taken from a study of identical twins. TCRdb redid the calling of the 5' RACE reads with MiXCR, one entry per CDR3 protein. The sample records approximately 230,000 distinct CDR3 sequences, about 6.7% being singletons. This sample also appeared in a second study, on T cells expressing NK-cell markers.

This sequence originates from a woman aged 18 to 35 in good health. Sequencing was done on a sample of CD8+ T cells sorted from blood.

Here the CDR3 DNA reads TGTGCCAGCAGCCCGTACCTGCCTTTCTACGAGCAGTACTTC. Translation: CASSPYLPFYEQYF. The genes are TRBV7-9 and TRBJ2-7; D call uncertain. The CDR3 contains 14 residues. Trimming stripped 5 bases from V and 3 bases from J, with 14 bases between. Germline V lookup: CDR1 SEHNR, CDR2 FQNEAQ (reference sequence).